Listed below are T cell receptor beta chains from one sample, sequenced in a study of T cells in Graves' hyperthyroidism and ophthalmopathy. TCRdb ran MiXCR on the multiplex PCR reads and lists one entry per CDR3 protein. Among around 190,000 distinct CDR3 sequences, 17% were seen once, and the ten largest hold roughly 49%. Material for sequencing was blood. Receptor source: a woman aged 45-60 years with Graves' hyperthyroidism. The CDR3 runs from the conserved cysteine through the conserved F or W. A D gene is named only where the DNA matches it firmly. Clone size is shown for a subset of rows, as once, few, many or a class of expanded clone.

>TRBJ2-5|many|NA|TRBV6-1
TGTGCCAGCAGTTTCACACGGACTGGGGGTATTGAGACCCAGTACTTC
CASSFTRTGGIETQYF
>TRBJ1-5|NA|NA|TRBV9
TGTGCCAGCAGCGTAGATGGTCGGGGCGGCAATCAGCCCCAGCATTTT
CASSVDGRGGNQPQHF
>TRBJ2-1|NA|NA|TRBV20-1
TGCAGTGCTAGAGTTTACAATGAGCAGTTCTTC
CSARVYNEQFF
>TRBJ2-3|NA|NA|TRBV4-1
TGCGCCAGCAGCCCGGAAGCGGTTACCGGCTTGTATTTT
CASSPEAVTGLYF
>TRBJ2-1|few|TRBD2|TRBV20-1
TGCAGTGCTAGAGATGTCCTAGCGGGTAATTCGGGTGAGCAGTTCTTC
CSARDVLAGNSGEQFF
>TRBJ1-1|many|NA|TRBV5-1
TGCGCCAGCAGCACAGGGACGGAAGCTTTCTTT
CASSTGTEAFF
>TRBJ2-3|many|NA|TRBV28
TGTGCCAGCAGTTTAAAGTGGTTCCTCGGGAGTTTTGGCACAGATACGCAGTATTTT
CASSLKWFLGSFGTDTQYF
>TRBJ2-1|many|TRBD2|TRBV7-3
TGTGCCAGCAGCTTACGTCTAGCGGGAGCCTACAATGAGCAGTTCTTC
CASSLRLAGAYNEQFF
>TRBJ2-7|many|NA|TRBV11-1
TGTGCCAGCAGCACCTTAGGGGGTGAGGCCTACGAGCAGTACTTC
CASSTLGGEAYEQYF
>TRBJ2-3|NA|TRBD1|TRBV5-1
TGCGCCAGCAGCCCCGATCCGGGACAGGGCGTTCGGGATACGCAGTATTTT
CASSPDPGQGVRDTQYF
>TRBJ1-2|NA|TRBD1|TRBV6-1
TGTGCCAGCAGCAAACAGGGGCAGGTGGGCTACACCTTC
CASSKQGQVGYTF
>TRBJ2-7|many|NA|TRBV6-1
TGTGCCAGCAGTTTAGCGGACTTGAACTACGAGCAGTACTTC
CASSLADLNYEQYF
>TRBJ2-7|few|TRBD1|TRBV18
TGTGCCAGCACGACAGGGAGCTCCTACGAGCAGTACTTC
CASTTGSSYEQYF
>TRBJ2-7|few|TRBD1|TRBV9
TGTGCCAGCAGCGTAGTGCCAGGGGGAAGCGAGCAGTACTTC
CASSVVPGGSEQYF
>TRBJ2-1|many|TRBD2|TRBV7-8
TGTGCCAGCAGCTCATGGACTAGCGGGAGGCTGAATGAGCAGTTCTTC
CASSSWTSGRLNEQFF
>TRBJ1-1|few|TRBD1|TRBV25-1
TGTGCCAGCAGTGAATCAGGGGGAACTGAAGCTTTCTTT
CASSESGGTEAFF
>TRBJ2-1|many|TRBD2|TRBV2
TGTGCCAGCAGTGAAATAGGACTAGCCGCCTACAATGAGCAGTTCTTC
CASSEIGLAAYNEQFF
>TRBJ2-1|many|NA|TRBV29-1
TGCAGCGTTGTCTTTATGAGGGGCAATGAGCAGTTCTTC
CSVVFMRGNEQFF
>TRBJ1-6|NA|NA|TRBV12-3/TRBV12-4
TGTGCCAGCAGTTCCGGACGGAATAATTCACCCCTCCACTTT
CASSSGRNNSPLHF
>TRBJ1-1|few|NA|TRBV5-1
TGCGCCAGCAGCTTGGAGGTGATACGCACTGAAGCTTTCTTT
CASSLEVIRTEAFF
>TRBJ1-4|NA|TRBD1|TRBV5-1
TGCGCCAGCAGCTCTGGATGGGGGACAGGGGAAAAACTGTTTTTT
CASSSGWGTGEKLFF
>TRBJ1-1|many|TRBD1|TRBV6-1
TGTGCCAGCAGCTGGACAGGGAACACTGAAGCTTTCTTT
CASSWTGNTEAFF
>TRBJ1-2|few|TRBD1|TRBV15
TGTGCCACCAGCAGAGCCCTGGGACAGGGAAATGGCTACACCTTC
CATSRALGQGNGYTF
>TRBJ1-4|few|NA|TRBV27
TGTGCCAGCAGTTACCCCGGGGAAGGTGAAAAACTGTTTTTT
CASSYPGEGEKLFF
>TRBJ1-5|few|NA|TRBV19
TGTGCCAGTAGTACAAGTCTTGCCTATAGCAATCAGCCCCAGCATTTT
CASSTSLAYSNQPQHF
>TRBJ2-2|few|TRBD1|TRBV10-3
TGTGCCATCAGTGCTGACAGGGGGACCGGGGAGCTGTTTTTT
CAISADRGTGELFF
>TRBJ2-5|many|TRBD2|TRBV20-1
TGCAGTGCTAGAGGAGGCCTAGCGGAACAAGAGACCCAGTACTTC
CSARGGLAEQETQYF
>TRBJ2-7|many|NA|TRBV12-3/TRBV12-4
TGTGCCAGCAGTTATACCTACGAGCAGTACTTC
CASSYTYEQYF
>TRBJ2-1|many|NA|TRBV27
TGTGCCAGCAGTTTGGTAGTTGGTGAGCAGTTCTTC
CASSLVVGEQFF
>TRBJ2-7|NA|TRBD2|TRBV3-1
TGTGCCAGCAACCACGCTAGCGGGAGACACGAGCAGTACTTC
CASNHASGRHEQYF
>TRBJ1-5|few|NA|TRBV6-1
TGTGCCAGCAGTGAAGGGGCAGAGGGCAATCAGCCCCAGCATTTT
CASSEGAEGNQPQHF
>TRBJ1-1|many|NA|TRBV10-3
TGTGCCATCAGCACTACCCTCAGGGAGAACACTGAAGCTTTCTTT
CAISTTLRENTEAFF
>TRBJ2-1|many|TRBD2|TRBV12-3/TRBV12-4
TGTGCCAGCAGTCGTAGCGGGAGGGCCTTATTCACCATCTACAATGAGCAGTTCTTC
CASSRSGRALFTIYNEQFF
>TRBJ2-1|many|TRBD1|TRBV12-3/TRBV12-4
TGTGCCAGCAGCGCCCCGGGACAGGCGAGCTCCTACAATGAGCAGTTCTTC
CASSAPGQASSYNEQFF
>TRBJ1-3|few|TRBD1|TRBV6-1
TGTGCCAGCAGTGGCGGACAGGGAAGGATAAACACCATATATTTT
CASSGGQGRINTIYF
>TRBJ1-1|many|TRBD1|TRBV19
TGTGCCAGTGGACAGGGAACTGAAGCTTTCTTT
CASGQGTEAFF
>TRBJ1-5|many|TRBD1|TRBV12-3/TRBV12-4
TGTGCCAGCAGTAATCCGGGACAGAGAAACCGGGGTCAGCCCCAGCATTTT
CASSNPGQRNRGQPQHF
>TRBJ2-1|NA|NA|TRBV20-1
TGCAGTGCTAGTCTGTCCCTCCGGGCCAATGAGCAGTTCTTC
CSASLSLRANEQFF
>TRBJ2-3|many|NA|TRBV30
TGTGCCTGGAGTGCCCTTAGTAGCGCCACAGATACGCAGTATTTT
CAWSALSSATDTQYF
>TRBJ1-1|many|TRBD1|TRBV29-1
TGCAGCGCTGCCGGGACAGTGAACACTGAAGCTTTCTTT
CSAAGTVNTEAFF
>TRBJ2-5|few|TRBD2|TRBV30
TGTGCCTGGAGGGTAGCGGGAGTCGGAGAAGAGACCCAGTACTTC
CAWRVAGVGEETQYF
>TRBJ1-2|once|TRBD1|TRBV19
TGTGCCACCGGTCGGACAGGGCTTACTAACTATGGCTACACCTTC
CATGRTGLTNYGYTF
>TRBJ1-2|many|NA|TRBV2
TGTGCCAGCATCCGCCCCGGGGACGGCGGAATCTATGGCTACACCTTC
CASIRPGDGGIYGYTF
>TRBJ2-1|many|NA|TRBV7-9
TGTGCCAGCAGCCCCCCCGGTCCCTCCTACAATGAGCAGTTCTTC
CASSPPGPSYNEQFF
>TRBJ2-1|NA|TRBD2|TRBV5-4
TGTACCAGCAGCTTGACTAGCGGGAGTTCCCCTTACAATGAGCAGTTCTTC
CTSSLTSGSSPYNEQFF